The 20 T cell receptor beta chains listed next were all sequenced from one sample in a study of blood T cell repertoires in COVID-19. Here immunoSEQ multiplex PCR was the method, and the copy in TCRdb shows in-frame clones only, minus some. The table lists 55,000 to 80,000 clones, about 80% of them singletons. Sequencing input: peripheral blood. The receptors derive from a man aged 65 to 79 with acute or convalescent COVID-19.

J is TRBJ1-6 and V is TRBV4-3; D gene unclear. This CDR3 has 12 amino acids. Germline V gives CDR1 LGHNA, CDR2 YSLEER. Trimming removed 0 bases from V and 16 bases from J, with 10 bases in between. The CDR3 here is CASSQEAGSLHF. CDR3 DNA sequence: TGCGCCAGCAGCCAAGAGGCAGGTTCTCTCCACTTT.

This sequence joins TRBV18 and TRBJ2-3; D unresolved. There are 14 residues in the CDR3. The ends were cut back, 3 bases at V and 1 base at J, with 8 bases in the middle. The germline CDR1 and CDR2 sequences are KGHSH and LQKENI. The CDR3 sequence: CASSPVEGTDTQYF. CDR3 in DNA: TGTGCCAGCTCACCGGTTGAGGGCACAGATACGCAGTATTTT.

V gene TRBV29-1 combines with J gene TRBJ2-4; TRBD2 might be the D (6 bases). The CDR3 runs to 13 residues. In germline, CDR1 is SQVTM, CDR2 ANQGSEA. The V end was cut by 7 bases, the J end by 6 bases, with 16 bases between. The CDR3 reads CSAGGQFGNIQYF. The CDR3, as DNA: TGCAGCGCCGGAGGGCAGTTCGGAAACATTCAGTACTTC.

This chain connects TRBV7-6 to TRBJ2-7; 7 bases align to TRBD1. This CDR3 is 14 amino acids long. V shed 0 bases and J 6 bases; nucleotides not matched to a gene: 5. The germline CDR1 and CDR2 sequences are SGHVS and FNYEAQ. The CDR3 bases are TGTGCCAGCAGCTTAGCAACACAGGGGTCCGAGCAGTACTTC. Its protein product is CASSLATQGSEQYF.

The chain employs TRBV30 and TRBJ2-3; 10 nucleotides match TRBD2. Germline-derived CDR1 and CDR2 are GTSNPN and SVGIG (reference sequence). The CDR3 has 16 residues. The ends lost 4 bases at V and 0 bases at J; junction bases unmatched: 7. The CDR3 DNA follows: TGTGCCTGGACCCACTGGACTAGCGGTAGCACAGATACGCAGTATTTT. Its protein product is CAWTHWTSGSTDTQYF.

The V and J genes are TRBV24-1 and TRBJ2-5, with TRBD1 matching 9 bases. The length of the CDR3 is 17 residues. CDR1 KGHDR and CDR2 SFDVKD come from the germline V gene. With V trimmed by 3 bases and J by 5 bases, 12 bases remained unmatched. Here the CDR3 reads CATSDPGQGYRLETQYF. CDR3 DNA: TGTGCCACCAGTGATCCGGGACAGGGATATAGGTTGGAGACCCAGTACTTC.

This clone has a single count. The gene calls are TRBV5-4 and TRBJ1-2, with 9 positions matching TRBD1. The CDR3 is 15 amino acids. CDR1 is SGHNT and CDR2 is YYREEE in the germline V gene (reference sequence). V shed 0 bases, J shed 4 bases, and the junction held 4 bases outside the gene matches. Here the CDR3 reads CASSLAEGQGYGYTF. CDR3 coding DNA: TGTGCCAGCAGCTTGGCCGAGGGACAGGGCTATGGCTACACCTTC.

This sequence joins TRBV6-5 and TRBJ2-7; tentatively, D is TRBD2 (6 bases). This CDR3 comprises 14 residues. V was cut by 6 bases and J by 3 bases, with 15 bases left in between. Germline CDR1 and CDR2: MNHEY and SVGAGI. CDR3 nucleotide sequence: TGTGCCAGCAGCAAAGGACTAAGTTTCTACGAGCAGTACTTC. Translated, it gives CASSKGLSFYEQYF.

The V call is TRBV11-2, the J call TRBJ1-6; D unclear. V gave up 6 bases and J gave up 3 bases, with 12 bases separating them. The CDR3 has 15 residues. Per the germline V gene, CDR1 is SGHAT and CDR2 is FQNNGV. The CDR3 spells CASRESGSYNSPLHF. The CDR3 DNA reads as TGTGCCAGCAGGGAATCGGGGAGCTATAATTCACCCCTCCACTTT.

The chain uses TRBV7-2 and TRBJ1-2, with D unresolved. In germline, CDR1 is SGHTA, CDR2 FQGNSA. V lost 1 base and J lost 9, with 12 bases in between. This CDR3 is built from 13 residues. CDR3 DNA sequence: TGTGCCAGCAGCTTAGAGAGTCTCCAAAGCTACACCTTC. As protein: CASSLESLQSYTF.

V gene TRBV11-2 combines with J gene TRBJ2-5; 7 bases are shared with TRBD1. The CDR3 sequence is 13 residues long. V was clipped by 7 bases and J by 9 bases; unmatched bases: 11. Germline values: CDR1 SGHAT, CDR2 FQNNGV. For the CDR3, the DNA is TGTGCCAGCACCGAGACAGGGCGGCCGGCCCAGTACTTC. It codes for CASTETGRPAQYF.

This clone appeared once. This rearrangement joins TRBV27 to TRBJ2-7, with TRBD2 as a possible D gene (7 bases). The CDR3 has 13 amino acids. Trimming pared 6 bases from V and 6 bases from J, leaving 15 bases between. The germline V gene has CDR1 MNHEY and CDR2 SMNVEV (reference sequence). CDR3: CASRRRGEGEQYF. The CDR3 DNA reads as TGTGCCAGCAGGAGGAGGGGGGAGGGCGAGCAGTACTTC.

The CDR3 sequence is CASSLYKVGGETQYF. DNA of the CDR3: TGTGCCAGTAGTCTGTACAAAGTGGGAGGAGAGACCCAGTACTTC. The chain combines TRBV19 with TRBJ2-5; the D gene is possibly TRBD2 (6 bases). CDR3 length: 15 amino acids. V was cut by 5 bases and J by 4 bases, with 17 bases left in between. The V gene's germline CDR1 is LNHDA and CDR2 SQIVND (reference sequence).

As to this clone: In the same sample, other DNA sequences code for this CDR3. V gene TRBV7-9 combines with J gene TRBJ2-1; 10 bases are a match to TRBD2. V gave up 5 bases and J gave up 0 bases; unmatched junction bases: 1. The germline V gene encodes CDR1 SEHNR and CDR2 FQNEAQ (reference sequence). CDR3 length: 15 amino acids. CDR3 coding DNA: TGTGCCAGCAGCCCTAGCGGGAGCTCCTACAATGAGCAGTTCTTC. It translates to CASSPSGSSYNEQFF.

A single count supports this clone. This chain connects TRBV12-3 or TRBV12-4 to TRBJ2-2; 9 nucleotides line up with TRBD1. The CDR3 length is 13 residues. The J segment lost 9 bases and the V segment lost 5 bases, leaving 4 bases of the junction unmatched. CDR3 residues: CASSIQGARELFF. CDR3 nucleotides: TGTGCCAGCAGTATACAGGGGGCCCGGGAGCTGTTTTTT.

The rearrangement joins TRBV28 to TRBJ2-5; D might be TRBD1 (6 bases). With 10 bases removed from V and 5 bases from J, the gap between germline ends came to 11 bases. This CDR3 spans 11 amino acids. Germline CDR1 MDHEN, CDR2 SYDVKM. The DNA for the CDR3 is TGTGCCACCCAGGGGTTCGAGACCCAGTACTTC. Encoded protein: CATQGFETQYF.

This chain connects TRBV29-1 to TRBJ2-7; possibly TRBD2 for D (5 bases). V shed 3 bases and J shed 5 bases, with 11 bases lying between them. Germline CDR1 is SQVTM and CDR2 is ANQGSEA. This CDR3 has 12 residues. The CDR3 DNA sequence: TGCAGCGTTGATCACGGGGATCACGAGCAGTACTTC. Translation gives CSVDHGDHEQYF.

The chain uses TRBV4-2 and TRBJ2-5; the D gene is possibly TRBD2 (6 bases). Trimming took off 2 bases at V and 4 bases at J, with 11 bases between the two ends. The CDR3 has 14 residues. Germline CDR1 reads LGHNA; CDR2 reads YNFKEQ. CDR3 sequence (DNA): TGTGCCAGCAGCCAACAGGGAGGTGGAGAGACCCAGTACTTC. This codes for CASSQQGGGETQYF.

V and J are TRBV6-5 and TRBJ2-7; D possibly corresponds to TRBD1 (6 bases). The V end was cut by 6 bases, the J end by 2 bases, with 17 bases between. Germline CDR1 is MNHEY and CDR2 is SVGAGI. This CDR3 spans 15 amino acids. The CDR3 loop is CASSSRDTLAYEQYF. The DNA for the CDR3 is TGTGCCAGCAGCTCCCGGGACACGCTAGCCTACGAGCAGTACTTC.

The genes are TRBV6-1 and TRBJ1-1; no firm D call. The CDR3 covers 14 residues. CDR1 and CDR2 (germline): MNHNS, SASEGT. V lost 2 bases, J lost 4 bases, and 11 bases lay in between. The CDR3 region has the DNA TGTGCCAGCAGTGAATACGAGGGAATCACTGAAGCTTTCTTT. Translated, it gives CASSEYEGITEAFF.